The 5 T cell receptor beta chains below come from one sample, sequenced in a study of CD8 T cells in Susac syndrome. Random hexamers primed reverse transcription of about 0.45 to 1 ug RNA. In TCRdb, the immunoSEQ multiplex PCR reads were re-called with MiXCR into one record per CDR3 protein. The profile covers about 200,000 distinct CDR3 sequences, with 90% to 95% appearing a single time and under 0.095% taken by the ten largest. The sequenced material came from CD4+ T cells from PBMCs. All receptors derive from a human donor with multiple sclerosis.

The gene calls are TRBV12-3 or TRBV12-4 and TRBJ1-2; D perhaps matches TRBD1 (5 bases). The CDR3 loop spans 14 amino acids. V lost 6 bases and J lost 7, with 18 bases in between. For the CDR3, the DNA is TGTGCCAGCAGACAAAGACAGTTTCGAGCTGGCTACACCTTC. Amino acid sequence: CASRQRQFRAGYTF.

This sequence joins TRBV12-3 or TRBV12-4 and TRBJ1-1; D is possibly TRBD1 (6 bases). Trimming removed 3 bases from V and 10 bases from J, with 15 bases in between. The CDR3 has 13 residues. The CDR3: CASSLGGGRGAFF. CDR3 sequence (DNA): TGTGCCAGCAGTTTGGGGGGAGGCAGGGGAGCTTTCTTT.

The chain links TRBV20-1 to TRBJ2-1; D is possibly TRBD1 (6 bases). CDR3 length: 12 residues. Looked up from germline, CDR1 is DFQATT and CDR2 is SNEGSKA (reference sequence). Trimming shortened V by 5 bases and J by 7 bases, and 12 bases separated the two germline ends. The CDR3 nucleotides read TGCAGTGCTCGACAACAGGGTAATGAGCAGTTCTTC. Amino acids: CSARQQGNEQFF.

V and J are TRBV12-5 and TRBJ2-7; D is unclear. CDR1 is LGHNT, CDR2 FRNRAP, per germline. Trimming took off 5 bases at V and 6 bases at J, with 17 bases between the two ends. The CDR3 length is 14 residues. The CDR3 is CASGPGTPPSEQYF. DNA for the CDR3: TGTGCTAGTGGTCCTGGTACACCCCCAAGCGAGCAGTACTTC.

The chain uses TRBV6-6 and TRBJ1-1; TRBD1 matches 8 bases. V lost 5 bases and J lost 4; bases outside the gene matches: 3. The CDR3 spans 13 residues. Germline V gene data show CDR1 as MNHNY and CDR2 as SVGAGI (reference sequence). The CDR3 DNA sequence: TGTGCCAGCAGTAGACAGGGGATCACTGAAGCTTTCTTT. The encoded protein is CASSRQGITEAFF.